This T cell receptor beta chain originates from a study of cytomegalovirus exposure and HLA in healthy donors. Amplification used 60 Vbeta primers and 13 Jbeta primers. Clones were read by immunoSEQ multiplex PCR, and TCRdb kept only the in-frame ones, dropping some. The top ten clones hold 2% to 3% of a sample with approximately 280,000 clones, roughly 89% of them seen once. The CDR3 length is 15 residues. V was clipped by 4 bases and J by 1 base, with 12 bases between them. Looked up from germline, CDR1 is MRHNA and CDR2 is SNTAGT. A remark on this clone: Its specificity is unknown.

It was healthy bone marrow donors who served as donors. Study results and limitations: Cytomegalovirus-associated TCR beta chains were listed, numbering over 150. Fewer N-insertions than the roughly 650-donor mean were reportedly shown by an Asian-associated ancestry cluster in a later analysis. As a later analysis revealed, most CMV-associated TCR beta chains appeared HLA-restricted.

This receptor was obtained from a woman aged 18-29 years in good health and CMV-seronegative. Sequenced sample: PBMCs. This chain connects TRBV6-4 to TRBJ2-3, with D maybe TRBD2 (6 bases). The CDR3 DNA follows: TGTGCCAGCAGTGTCCGGGGAGGTGGCACAGATACGCAGTATTTT. This sequence encodes CASSVRGGGTDTQYF.